The 20 T cell receptor beta chains presented below share a single source sample, sequenced in a study of beta chain features in type 1 diabetes (dated by TCRdb to between 2018 and 2020). General findings and caveats noted by the study authors: In all four CD4+ subsets, TCRB CDR3 length was moderately but significantly shorter in type 1 diabetes patients.

For these TCRs, the target antigens are not known. Library generation was performed with the immunoSEQ multiplex PCR assay. The entire amount of isolated RNA was reverse transcribed using the High Capacity cDNA Reverse Transcription Kit, so the sequenced TCRB transcripts were expressed ones. TCRdb obtained this table from immuneACCESS and retained in-frame rearrangements with V and J assigned. These tables miss some clones; where compared with another copy, unresolved V genes account for less than half of the shortfall, and the remainder is unexplained. For this sample the table gives 500,000 to 800,000 clones, of which approximately 13% were detected only once. 0.095% to 0.15% of the sample is held by the ten biggest clonotypes. Sequenced: naive CD4+ T cells from blood. The cell subset or site label, read with the paper, signifies: true naive CD4+ T cells. All receptors come from a man aged 30-40 years with type 1 diabetes.

The CDR3 DNA follows: TGTGCCAGCAGCGGCGGAGGGGTCACAGATACGCAGTATTTT. It yields the protein CASSGGGVTDTQYF. The chain recombines TRBV7-7 with TRBJ2-3, with a weak D call TRBD2 (6 bases). Trimming took off 5 bases at V and 2 bases at J, with 11 bases between the two ends. Germline V lookup: CDR1 SSHAT, CDR2 FNYEAQ (reference sequence). The length of the CDR3 is 14 residues.

In its sample, this clone was seen a few times. The chain is built from TRBV5-1 and TRBJ2-7; D not resolved. The CDR3 extends over 15 amino acids. V lost 0 bases and J 0 bases, leaving 10 bases between the germline ends. In germline, CDR1 is SGHRS, CDR2 YFSETQ. The CDR3 region is CASSLEPESSYEQYF. The DNA for the CDR3 is TGCGCCAGCAGCTTGGAACCAGAAAGCTCCTACGAGCAGTACTTC. The entire variable domain, with the rest obtained from reference TRBV5-1 and TRBJ2-7, is as follows: KAGVTQTPRYLIKTRGQQVTLSCSPISGHRSVSWYQQTPGQGLQFLFEYFSETQRNKGNFPGRFSGRQFSNSRSEMNVSTLELGDSALYLCASSLEPESSYEQYFGPGTRLTVT.

The rearrangement links TRBV2 to TRBJ1-5; no definite D call. The V gene's germline CDR1 is SNHLY and CDR2 FYNNEI. V was clipped by 3 bases and J by 6 bases, with 6 bases between them. The CDR3 sequence is 12 residues long. The CDR3 nucleotides are TGTGCCAGCAGTGACAGAACTCAGCCCCAGCATTTT. Its translation: CASSDRTQPQHF.

This clone turned up a few times. J is TRBJ2-2 and V is TRBV7-3; D remains ambiguous. Per germline, CDR1 SGHTA and CDR2 FQGTGA. CDR3 length: 14 amino acids. Trimming removed 3 bases from V and 4 bases from J, with 9 bases in between. CDR3 nucleotide sequence: TGTGCCAGCAGCTTCGGCATGGGCACCGGGGAGCTGTTTTTT. Translation: CASSFGMGTGELFF.

This clone was recorded a few times. This chain joins TRBV2 and TRBJ2-1, with TRBD2 matching 14 bases. Looked up from germline, CDR1 is SNHLY and CDR2 is FYNNEI. Unmatched junction bases numbered 4, after V lost 4 bases and J lost 8 bases. CDR3 size: 15 residues. In DNA, the CDR3 is TGTGCCAGCAGTGGACTAGCGGGGGGGCCCGATGAGCAGTTCTTC. This sequence encodes CASSGLAGGPDEQFF.

The chain uses TRBV28 and TRBJ2-2, with TRBD1 matching 8 bases. The CDR3 totals 15 residues. Germline lookup yields CDR1 MDHEN and CDR2 SYDVKM. Losses at the gene ends were 6 bases for V and 5 bases for J; bases not matched to a gene: 8. In DNA, the CDR3 is TGTGCCAGCAGATCAGGGGGCGGGCCTACCGGGGAGCTGTTTTTT. This codes for CASRSGGGPTGELFF.

In this sample, this clone turned up a few times. The rearrangement links TRBV20-1 to TRBJ2-3; weak D call: TRBD1 (5 bases). The V gene's germline CDR1 is DFQATT and CDR2 SNEGSKA (reference sequence). V lost 2 bases to trimming and J lost 5 bases, with 5 bases between them. The CDR3 totals 11 residues. CDR3: CSARQGDTQYF. Here the CDR3 DNA reads TGCAGTGCTAGACAGGGAGATACGCAGTATTTT.

This clone was seen more than once but under ten times. The chain recombines TRBV29-1 with TRBJ2-3; possible D gene TRBD2, 7 bases. The V gene lost 4 bases and the J gene lost 2 bases, with 16 bases spanning the gap. Per germline, CDR1 SQVTM and CDR2 ANQGSEA. The CDR3 consists of 15 residues. Here the CDR3 reads CSVGGGSSHTDTQYF. In nucleotides, the CDR3 is TGCAGCGTTGGGGGGGGCAGCTCCCACACAGATACGCAGTATTTT.

The chain is built from TRBV29-1 and TRBJ2-3; 11 nucleotides align to TRBD2. There are 13 residues in the CDR3. Per the germline V gene, CDR1 is SQVTM and CDR2 is ANQGSEA. V lost 6 bases and J lost 7; bases outside the gene matches: 6. The CDR3 region has the DNA TGCAGCGTCACTAGCGGGGGTTTATATACGCAGTATTTT. It specifies CSVTSGGLYTQYF.

In its sample, this clone was seen a few times. The rearrangement uses TRBV29-1 and TRBJ2-7; perhaps TRBD2 as D (5 bases). Looked up from germline, CDR1 is SQVTM and CDR2 is ANQGSEA. V was pared by 5 bases and J by 2 bases, with 19 bases between. CDR3 length: 15 amino acids. The CDR3 sequence: CSVRFRGHGTYEQYF. The CDR3 DNA sequence: TGCAGCGTTAGATTCCGTGGCCACGGGACCTACGAGCAGTACTTC.

The genes are TRBV23-1 and TRBJ1-1; D ambiguous. TRBV23-1 is placed among ORFs of uncertain function. This CDR3 comprises 13 residues. V was pared by 5 bases and J by 4 bases, with 11 bases between. The CDR3 reads CASSARTSTEAFF. The CDR3 coding sequence is TGCGCCAGCAGTGCGAGGACCTCCACTGAAGCTTTCTTT.

This clone appeared a single time. The chain joins TRBV6-5 to TRBJ1-1; the D is unclear. CDR1 is MNHEY, CDR2 SVGAGI, per germline. This CDR3 is 14 amino acids long. Between the trimmed V and J ends, which lost 1 base and 0 bases, there was a span of 6 bases. Written as DNA, the CDR3 is TGTGCCAGCAGTTACTACACCATGAACACTGAAGCTTTCTTT. Protein product: CASSYYTMNTEAFF.

Only a few counts were recorded for this clone. The rearrangement links TRBV7-6 to TRBJ2-1, with no clear D. The CDR3 has 13 amino acids. V dropped 0 bases and J dropped 9 bases, with 9 bases sitting between them. CDR1 is SGHVS and CDR2 is FNYEAQ in the germline V gene. The CDR3 DNA is TGTGCCAGCAGCTTAGCGCTCAACGGTGAGCAGTTCTTC. Residues: CASSLALNGEQFF.

This rearrangement joins TRBV6-4 to TRBJ2-2; no clear D gene. This CDR3 contains 14 residues. V was pared by 6 bases and J by 1 base, with 9 bases between. CDR1 is MRHNA and CDR2 is SNTAGT in the germline V gene. DNA for the CDR3: TGTGCCAGCAGCTGGACGGGGAACACCGGGGAGCTGTTTTTT. Protein: CASSWTGNTGELFF.

This clone was seen a few times. The genes are TRBV11-3 and TRBJ2-1, with D hard to call. The CDR3 consists of 14 residues. The V and J ends lost 3 bases and 8 bases respectively, with 14 bases between them. Per germline, CDR1 SGHNT and CDR2 YENEEA. In nucleotides, the CDR3 is TGTGCCAGCAGCTTTCTAGGAATCGCCCATGAGCAGTTCTTC. It translates to CASSFLGIAHEQFF.

This clone was detected a few times. This chain joins TRBV9 and TRBJ2-2; TRBD2 might be the D (6 bases). Per the germline V gene, CDR1 is SGDLS and CDR2 is YYNGEE. V lost 0 bases and J lost 3, with 12 bases in between. The CDR3 totals 16 residues. In DNA, the CDR3 is TGTGCCAGCAGCGTAGCGAGGAGGGGCTACACCGGGGAGCTGTTTTTT. As protein: CASSVARRGYTGELFF.

This clone was recorded a few times. This sequence joins TRBV29-1 and TRBJ1-1, with D uncertain. Trimming took 4 bases from V and 6 from J, leaving 6 bases between them. CDR1 and CDR2 from the germline V gene are SQVTM and ANQGSEA. This CDR3 is 10 amino acids long. The CDR3 nucleotides are TGCAGCGTTGTTCGGTCTGAAGCTTTCTTT. Its protein is CSVVRSEAFF.

The chain recombines TRBV29-1 with TRBJ2-7; 8 bases match TRBD2. This CDR3 comprises 16 residues. With V trimmed by 5 bases and J by 1 base, 13 bases remained unmatched. Germline V lookup: CDR1 SQVTM, CDR2 ANQGSEA. CDR3 sequence: CSVHSRGGDKSYEQYF. The DNA for the CDR3 is TGCAGCGTTCATTCTCGGGGGGGAGACAAATCCTACGAGCAGTACTTC.

This clone was seen a handful of times. V gene TRBV7-9 combines with J gene TRBJ2-3; 9 bases agree with TRBD2. Germline V gives CDR1 SEHNR, CDR2 FQNEAQ (reference sequence). This CDR3 is built from 15 residues. The J segment lost 1 base and the V segment lost 6 bases, leaving 5 bases of the junction unmatched. Here the CDR3 DNA reads TGTGCCAGCAGGAACTTAGCGGGGGGCACAGATACGCAGTATTTT. Encoded protein: CASRNLAGGTDTQYF.

The chain has TRBV7-9 and TRBJ1-6; 10 positions agree with TRBD1. Germline CDR1 reads SEHNR; CDR2 reads FQNEAQ (reference sequence). V was pared by 5 bases and J by 11 bases, with 6 bases of the junction left unmatched. There are 14 residues in the CDR3. The CDR3 sequence is CASSPRDRGTPLHF. The CDR3 nucleotides read TGTGCCAGCAGCCCCCGGGACAGGGGTACACCCCTCCACTTT. The full variable domain, completed using reference TRBV7-9 and TRBJ1-6, is DTGVSQNPRHKITKRGQNVTFRCDPISEHNRLYWYRQTLGQGPEFLTYFQNEAQLEKSRLLSDRFSAERPKGSFSTLEIQRTEQGDSAMYLCASSPRDRGTPLHFGNGTRLTVT.